This TCR beta chain originates from a study of cytotoxic CD8 clonotypes in ibrutinib-treated CLL. Broader study findings: Clonality at baseline surpassed age-matched healthy donors and tracked circulating CD8+ T-cell counts.

Assay used: immunoSEQ multiplex PCR; TCRdb lists only in-frame clones, some missing. The sample carries about 200,000 clones, over 55% recorded once. This clone was counted only a few times. Its antigen is undetermined. This specimen consisted of PBMCs, obtained after 24 months of ibrutinib treatment. This sequence was found in a human donor with chronic lymphocytic leukemia.

The DNA of the CDR3 is TGTGCCAGCAGAACCTGGGACGGAATGAATGAGCAGTTCTTC. Translation gives CASRTWDGMNEQFF. The gene calls are TRBV7-6 and TRBJ2-1, with D perhaps given as TRBD1 or TRBD2 (5 bases each). Germline assignment: CDR1 SGHVS and CDR2 FNYEAQ. Trimming took 6 bases from V and 7 from J, leaving 16 bases between them. The length of the CDR3 is 14 residues.